The 20 T cell receptor beta chains below all came from one sample that was sequenced in a study of T cells in Graves' hyperthyroidism and ophthalmopathy. Using RNA transcripts as the source, TCR beta CDR3 regions were amplified. Carried out on the TCR CDR3, a first-round RT-PCR used the HTBI primer set. MiXCR was run by TCRdb on the multiplex PCR reads, yielding one entry per CDR3 protein. Of 400,000 to 550,000 distinct CDR3 sequences in the sample, approximately 14% are singletons; the top ten hold around a sixth. The sequenced material came from blood. Receptors were obtained from a woman aged 18-30 years with Graves' hyperthyroidism.

V gene TRBV19 combines with J gene TRBJ1-5; a weak D match, TRBD1 (6 bases). The CDR3 runs 14 residues. The V gene's germline CDR1 is LNHDA and CDR2 SQIVND (reference sequence). V was clipped by 6 bases and J by 6 bases, with 15 bases between them. CDR3 DNA sequence: TGTGCCAGTAGCCCCAAGTCGGGGGCTCAGCCCCAGCATTTT. Translation: CASSPKSGAQPQHF.

The V and J genes are TRBV6-1 and TRBJ1-1; D unresolved. The CDR3 contains 13 residues. V was shortened by 7 bases and J by 0 bases, with 9 bases between the two germline ends. Germline values: CDR1 MNHNS, CDR2 SASEGT. The CDR3, as DNA: TGTGCCAGCATCCGGATGATGAACACTGAAGCTTTCTTT. It encodes CASIRMMNTEAFF.

This clonotype showed up many times. The chain links TRBV11-2 to TRBJ2-1, with D unclear. Germline V gene sequence: CDR1 SGHAT, CDR2 FQNNGV. V lost 2 bases to trimming and J lost 7 bases, with 18 bases between them. The CDR3 is 16 amino acids. In nucleotides, the CDR3 is TGTGCCAGCAGCTTAACCGGCGGCAACAAACAGAATGAGCAGTTCTTC. It specifies CASSLTGGNKQNEQFF.

This clonotype was counted many times. The chain recombines TRBV2 with TRBJ2-7; possibly TRBD2 for D (5 bases). V lost 0 bases to trimming and J lost 3 bases, with 6 bases between them. CDR1 is SNHLY and CDR2 is FYNNEI in the germline V gene. There are 13 residues in the CDR3. The CDR3 sequence is CASSEARDYEQYV. The DNA for the CDR3 is TGTGCCAGCAGTGAAGCCCGGGACTACGAGCAGTACGTC.

This clonotype came up many times. The rearrangement uses TRBV5-1 and TRBJ2-1, with D possibly matching TRBD2 (5 bases). The ends were cut back, 0 bases at V and 6 bases at J, with 7 bases in the middle. The CDR3 spans 13 residues. CDR1 and CDR2 (germline): SGHRS, YFSETQ. CDR3: CASSLALANEQFF. The CDR3 region has the DNA TGCGCCAGCAGCTTGGCGCTAGCCAATGAGCAGTTCTTC. Full variable domain (remainder filled in from reference TRBV5-1 and TRBJ2-1): KAGVTQTPRYLIKTRGQQVTLSCSPISGHRSVSWYQQTPGQGLQFLFEYFSETQRNKGNFPGRFSGRQFSNSRSEMNVSTLELGDSALYLCASSLALANEQFFGPGTRLTVL.

Only a few counts were recorded for this clonotype. This sequence may be a read error, since a much larger clone differs from it by one base. This rearrangement joins TRBV18 to TRBJ2-1, with 8 positions matching TRBD2. CDR1 KGHSH and CDR2 LQKENI come from the germline V gene. The CDR3 runs 16 residues. The CDR3 nucleotides are TGTGCCAGCTCACCAAGCAGCGGGAGAACCTACAATGAGCAGCTCTTC. Translating it yields CASSPSSGRTYNEQLF.

This clonotype was recorded many times. CDR3 sequence: CASSKASYEQYV. The CDR3 DNA follows: TGTGCCAGCAGTAAAGCTAGCTACGAGCAGTACGTC. The J gene is TRBJ2-7, the V gene TRBV5-6; D call uncertain. The CDR3 length is 12 residues. Trimming took off 5 bases at V and 3 bases at J, with 9 bases between the two ends. The germline V gene encodes CDR1 SGHDT and CDR2 YYEEEE.

This clonotype was seen repeatedly, ten times or more. One base away lies a much larger clone, so this may be a sequencing read error. The chain uses TRBV7-3 and TRBJ1-1; 7 positions agree with TRBD1. Trimming at V came to 4 bases and at J to 4 bases, leaving 3 bases not matched to a gene. There are 13 residues in the CDR3. Germline V gene sequence: CDR1 SGHTA, CDR2 FQGTGA. As DNA, the CDR3 is TGTGCCAGCAGCTCTACAGGGGCCACTGAAGCTTTCTTT. Protein: CASSSTGATEAFF. Variable domain in full (rest from reference TRBV7-3 and TRBJ1-1): GAGVSQTPSNKVTEKGKYVELRCDPISGHTALYWYRQSLGQGPEFLIYFQGTGAADDSGLPNDRFFAVRPEGSVSTLKIQRTERGDSAVYLCASSSTGATEAFFGQGTRLTVV.

The J gene is TRBJ1-6, the V gene TRBV12-3 or TRBV12-4; 9 bases are a match to TRBD1. V gave up 5 bases and J gave up 7 bases; unmatched junction bases: 6. The CDR3 contains 15 residues. As DNA, the CDR3 is TGTGCCAGCAGTACAGGGACAGGGTTGAATTCACCCCTCCACTTT. Protein sequence: CASSTGTGLNSPLHF.

This clonotype was found a few times. Being one base from a much bigger clone, this may be a read error. The V call is TRBV6-1, the J call TRBJ1-1, with no clear D. V lost 4 bases, J lost 0 bases, and 15 bases lay in between. In germline, CDR1 is MNHNS, CDR2 SASEGT. The CDR3 totals 16 residues. The CDR3 DNA reads as TGTGCCAGCAGTGGCGGGAAACTTCATGTGAACACTGAAGCTTTCTTT. As protein: CASSGGKLHVNTEAFF.

At least ten counts were recorded for this clonotype. The V and J genes are TRBV29-1 and TRBJ2-5, with D unclear. Germline V CDR1 and CDR2: SQVTM, ANQGSEA. Trimming took 4 bases from V and 2 from J, leaving 11 bases between them. CDR3 size: 13 residues. The CDR3 region has the DNA TGCAGCGTTGCGGCCAGACTGCAAGAGACCCAGTACTTC. It specifies CSVAARLQETQYF.

The J gene is TRBJ2-4, the V gene TRBV5-1, with 7 bases lining up with TRBD2. V lost 2 bases to trimming and J lost 6 bases; unmatched junction nucleotides: 5. The germline gives CDR1 SGHRS, CDR2 YFSETQ. This CDR3 has 14 residues. CDR3 sequence: CASSFAGERNIQYF. The CDR3 nucleotides are TGCGCCAGCAGCTTCGCGGGAGAGAGAAACATTCAGTACTTC.

This clonotype occurred a few times. V gene TRBV6-5 combines with J gene TRBJ1-5; no definite D call. Germline-derived CDR1 and CDR2 are MNHEY and SVGAGI. The V end was cut by 2 bases, the J end by 4 bases, with 12 bases between. This CDR3 contains 15 residues. CDR3 bases: TGTGCCAGCAGTTACAGTAACAGTCAAAATCAGCCCCAGCATTTT. It is translated as CASSYSNSQNQPQHF.

CDR3 DNA: TGTGCCAGCAGCCACCCGGGGTACGAGCAGTACGTC. As protein: CASSHPGYEQYV. The V gene is TRBV7-3, the J gene TRBJ2-7; D possibly corresponds to TRBD2 (5 bases). The V end lost 5 bases, the J end lost 4 bases, and 9 bases lay between the germline ends. This CDR3 is built from 12 residues. Germline V lookup: CDR1 SGHTA, CDR2 FQGTGA.

The CDR3 sequence is CASSERGGDNQPQHF. The CDR3 region has the DNA TGCGCCAGCAGTGAAAGGGGGGGGGACAATCAGCCCCAGCATTTT. V gene TRBV10-2 combines with J gene TRBJ1-5; tentative D call: TRBD1 (6 bases). The CDR3 runs to 15 residues. The V and J ends lost 3 bases and 3 bases respectively, with 12 bases between them. Germline-derived CDR1 and CDR2 are WSHSY and SAAADI.

This clonotype was observed many times. The J gene is TRBJ1-4, the V gene TRBV12-3 or TRBV12-4, with D possibly matching TRBD1 (6 bases). Trimming left V 6 bases short and J 5 bases short, with 10 bases between. This CDR3 is built from 13 residues. The CDR3 sequence is CASSSGTNEKLFF. DNA for the CDR3: TGTGCCAGCAGCTCCGGGACAAATGAAAAACTGTTTTTT.

This clonotype was observed at least ten times. The chain couples TRBV6-1 to TRBJ2-7; TRBD1 agrees at 9 bases. This CDR3 contains 14 residues. The V gene's germline CDR1 is MNHNS and CDR2 SASEGT. V shed 4 bases, J shed 3 bases, and the junction held 4 bases outside the gene matches. The CDR3 DNA reads TGTGCCAGCAGTGGAGGGACAGGGTACTACGAGCAGTACGTC. Translating it yields CASSGGTGYYEQYV.

The table lists this clonotype with many counts. The chain couples TRBV10-3 to TRBJ2-2; 15 nucleotides line up with TRBD2. CDR1 is ENHRY and CDR2 is SYGVKD in the germline V gene. J was trimmed by 5 bases and V by 9 bases; bases with no gene match: 10. CDR3 length: 17 residues. The CDR3 region has the DNA TGTGCCATTCAAGGACTAGCGGGAGGGCCGGAGACCGGGGAGCTGTTTTTT. It codes for CAIQGLAGGPETGELFF.

Concerning this clonotype itself: At one end the junction does not follow the germline gene, possibly because of a read error. The rearrangement joins TRBV5-1 to TRBJ2-7, with a weak D call TRBD1 (6 bases). The CDR3 is 14 residues long. Germline values: CDR1 SGHRS, CDR2 YFSETQ. The CDR3 sequence is CACSRGEGVHEQYF. In DNA, the CDR3 is TGCGCCTGCAGCCGTGGCGAGGGGGTCCACGAGCAGTACTTC.

In its sample, this clonotype was seen many times. The V and J genes are TRBV7-9 and TRBJ2-1; D is possibly TRBD1 or TRBD2 (7 bases each). The CDR3 is 15 amino acids. The V gene lost 6 bases and the J gene lost 4 bases, with 16 bases spanning the gap. Germline CDR1 and CDR2: SEHNR and FQNEAQ (reference sequence). CDR3 bases: TGTGCCAGCAGACTGCAGGGGGGGGTTTACAATGAGCAGTTCTTC. Protein product: CASRLQGGVYNEQFF.